The 14 T cell receptor beta chains given below trace back to one sample, sequenced in a study of cytomegalovirus exposure and HLA in healthy donors (dated by TCRdb to 2017 to 2019). The receptor library was made with the immunoSEQ multiplex PCR assay. A mixture of 60 forward primers for TCR Vbeta segments and 13 reverse primers for TCR Jbeta segments was used in the multiplex PCR. Held by TCRdb, this immuneACCESS table contains in-frame sequences only and omits some clones. Under half of the omission traces to an unresolved V gene where checked; the cause of the rest is unknown. The sample includes 60,000 to 75,000 clones, with under 85% observed a single time. Approximately 5.5% of the sample comes from the top ten. Sample: PBMCs. The receptors were sampled from a man between 45 and 60 years old in good health and CMV-seronegative.

This clone turned up a few times. The gene calls are TRBV27 and TRBJ2-7; the D is unclear. This CDR3 spans 13 amino acids. The germline gives CDR1 MNHEY, CDR2 SMNVEV (reference sequence). The ends were cut back, 4 bases at V and 2 bases at J, with 9 bases in the middle. The CDR3 region has the DNA TGTGCCAGCAGTTCCTCTATCCCCTACGAGCAGTACTTC. It is translated as CASSSSIPYEQYF.

The V and J genes are TRBV6-1 and TRBJ2-6; 7 bases map to TRBD1. This CDR3 is built from 18 residues. Germline V lookup: CDR1 MNHNS, CDR2 SASEGT. The V segment lost 3 bases and the J segment 0 bases; nucleotides outside the gene matches: 8. CDR3 in amino acids: CASSDFTGVPSGANVLTF. The CDR3 nucleotides are TGTGCCAGCAGTGACTTTACAGGGGTCCCCTCTGGGGCCAACGTCCTGACTTTC.

The chain uses TRBV5-8 and TRBJ2-3; 11 bases match TRBD2. The germline V gene encodes CDR1 SGHTS and CDR2 YDEGEE. V lost 4 bases to trimming and J lost 10 bases; unmatched junction nucleotides: 11. The CDR3 runs to 15 residues. The CDR3 bases are TGTGCCAGCAGCCCCGCCGGGACTAGCGGTTGGGCGCAGTATTTT. Encoded protein: CASSPAGTSGWAQYF.

This chain links TRBV5-1 with TRBJ2-3; no clear D gene. V was clipped by 2 bases and J by 6 bases, with 4 bases between them. In germline, CDR1 is SGHRS, CDR2 YFSETQ. The CDR3 spans 11 residues. CDR3 sequence: CASSFEDTQYF. The CDR3 bases are TGCGCCAGCAGCTTTGAGGATACGCAGTATTTT.

V gene TRBV25-1 combines with J gene TRBJ1-2; 8 bases match TRBD1. There are 13 residues in the CDR3. Trimming cost V 7 bases and J 2 bases; bases outside gene matches: 3. Germline loops: CDR1 MGHDK, CDR2 SYGVNS. The CDR3, as DNA: TGTGCCAGCACTGACAGGGGCAACTATGGCTACACCTTC. It yields the protein CASTDRGNYGYTF.

V is TRBV7-3 and J is TRBJ2-2; D gene unclear. Germline CDR1 is SGHTA and CDR2 is FQGTGA. The CDR3 has 14 amino acids. Trimming cost V 5 bases and J 2 bases, with 9 bases left between them. The CDR3, as DNA: TGTGCCAGCAGCCCCGGCGGAAACACCGGGGAGCTGTTTTTT. The encoded protein is CASSPGGNTGELFF.

This clone was recorded once. This sequence joins TRBV28 and TRBJ2-1, with 9 bases that match TRBD1. Trimming at V came to 8 bases and at J to 5 bases, leaving 7 bases not matched to a gene. The CDR3 loop spans 14 amino acids. Per the germline V gene, CDR1 is MDHEN and CDR2 is SYDVKM. The CDR3 nucleotides read TGTGCCAGCCTCCGGGACAGGGTAAACAATGAGCAGTTCTTC. This gives the protein CASLRDRVNNEQFF.

The rearrangement uses TRBV4-2 and TRBJ1-6; 8 positions agree with TRBD1. Germline V lookup: CDR1 LGHNA, CDR2 YNFKEQ. V gave up 1 base and J gave up 5 bases; unmatched junction bases: 10. The CDR3 totals 18 residues. The chain's CDR3 is CASSQVGPGQVNNSPLHF. The CDR3 DNA follows: TGTGCCAGCAGCCAAGTAGGCCCGGGACAGGTCAATAATTCACCCCTCCACTTT.

The chain joins TRBV2 to TRBJ1-1; D possibly corresponds to TRBD1 (6 bases). There are 17 residues in the CDR3. CDR1 SNHLY and CDR2 FYNNEI come from the germline V gene. V was shortened by 2 bases and J by 2 bases, with 18 bases between the two germline ends. The CDR3 protein is CASSEPPFDRRNTEAFF. The DNA for the CDR3 is TGTGCCAGCAGTGAACCTCCTTTCGACAGGAGAAACACTGAAGCTTTCTTT. Filled out from reference TRBV2 and TRBJ1-1, the complete variable domain reads EPEVTQTPSHQVTQMGQEVILRCVPISNHLYFYWYRQILGQKVEFLVSFYNNEISEKSEIFDDQFSVERPDGSNFTLKIRSTKLEDSAMYFCASSEPPFDRRNTEAFFGQGTRLTVV.

The chain combines TRBV5-4 with TRBJ2-6; D is possibly TRBD2 (5 bases). V was trimmed by 0 bases and J by 0 bases, leaving 7 bases between them. Germline lookup yields CDR1 SGHNT and CDR2 YYREEE (reference sequence). CDR3 length equals 16 residues. The CDR3 protein is CASSLDSGSGANVLTF. CDR3 nucleotide sequence: TGTGCCAGCAGCTTGGACAGCGGCTCTGGGGCCAACGTCCTGACTTTC.

The chain joins TRBV7-3 to TRBJ2-3; 8 nucleotides agree with TRBD2. Looked up from germline, CDR1 is SGHTA and CDR2 is FQGTGA. V lost 4 bases, J lost 1 base, and 4 bases stayed unmatched. This CDR3 spans 15 amino acids. The CDR3 sequence is CASSSQAGGTDTQYF. In DNA, the CDR3 is TGTGCCAGCAGCTCCCAAGCGGGGGGCACAGATACGCAGTATTTT.

The rearrangement uses TRBV19 and TRBJ2-7, with D tentatively TRBD1 (6 bases). V was cut by 4 bases and J by 1 base, with 8 bases left in between. The CDR3 spans 13 residues. CDR1 is LNHDA, CDR2 SQIVND, per germline (reference sequence). The CDR3 bases are TGTGCCAGTAGTACTACAGGGTCCTACGAGCAGTACTTC. Translation gives CASSTTGSYEQYF.

The V and J genes are TRBV11-2 and TRBJ1-4, with D unclear. The CDR3 runs to 13 residues. Germline values: CDR1 SGHAT, CDR2 FQNNGV. The ends were cut back, 1 base at V and 10 bases at J, with 10 bases in the middle. Here the CDR3 reads CASSLVGPGKLFF. Written as DNA, the CDR3 is TGTGCCAGCAGCTTAGTGGGCCCTGGAAAACTGTTTTTT.

CDR3 nucleotides: TGCAGCGTTGACGGGGACAATTCATACTATGGCTACACCTTC. Its translation is CSVDGDNSYYGYTF. The chain uses TRBV29-1 and TRBJ1-2; a weak D match, TRBD1 (6 bases). The CDR3 consists of 14 residues. Looked up from germline, CDR1 is SQVTM and CDR2 is ANQGSEA. V was cut by 3 bases and J by 3 bases, with 14 bases left in between.